One sample yielded the 24 T cell receptor beta chains listed below, sequenced in a study of CD8 T cells in ankylosing spondylitis. TCRdb processed the 5' RACE reads anew with MiXCR; each CDR3 protein has one entry. The repertoire holds 100,000 to 150,000 distinct CDR3 sequences, with roughly 13% as singletons. Sequencing was performed on blood, either unsorted or a sorted T cell fraction (not recorded which). These receptor sequences come from a female donor with ankylosing spondylitis or in good health (not recorded which).

The J gene is TRBJ2-1, the V gene TRBV29-1; possibly TRBD2 for D (5 bases). V lost 4 bases and J lost 7, with 17 bases in between. The CDR3 contains 14 residues. Germline-derived CDR1 and CDR2 are SQVTM and ANQGSEA. CDR3 in amino acids: CSVGLGGFRNEQFF. CDR3 DNA sequence: TGCAGCGTTGGTTTAGGAGGATTTCGGAATGAGCAGTTCTTC.

The chain uses TRBV20-1 and TRBJ1-2; D is uncertain. Trimming took 3 bases from V and 0 from J, leaving 14 bases between them. The CDR3 is 15 amino acids. Germline CDR1 DFQATT, CDR2 SNEGSKA (reference sequence). The CDR3 loop is CSASDGLRANYGYTF. CDR3 nucleotide sequence: TGCAGTGCTAGTGACGGACTACGAGCTAACTATGGCTACACCTTC.

In its sample, this clonotype was seen many times. The rearrangement links TRBV2 to TRBJ2-3; 11 bases are shared with TRBD2. Trimming cost V 0 bases and J 4 bases; bases outside gene matches: 3. CDR1 and CDR2 (germline): SNHLY, FYNNEI. The CDR3 is 16 amino acids. CDR3 amino acids: CASSEATSGVSDTQYF. DNA for the CDR3: TGTGCCAGCAGTGAAGCGACTAGCGGGGTTTCAGATACGCAGTATTTT.

Only a few counts were recorded for this clonotype. The chain couples TRBV20-1 to TRBJ2-2; tentatively, D is TRBD2 (6 bases). The V gene's germline CDR1 is DFQATT and CDR2 SNEGSKA (reference sequence). The CDR3 sequence is 15 residues long. V lost 5 bases and J 5 bases, leaving 18 bases between the germline ends. CDR3 region: CSASPSDYQTGELFF. The CDR3 region has the DNA TGCAGTGCTTCCCCATCGGACTACCAAACCGGGGAGCTGTTTTTT.

The J gene is TRBJ2-2, the V gene TRBV7-2; 10 positions agree with TRBD2. Trimming at V came to 6 bases and at J to 4 bases, leaving 8 bases not matched to a gene. CDR1 is SGHTA, CDR2 FQGNSA, per germline. The CDR3 sequence is 16 residues long. The CDR3 sequence is CASSPIAGGLTGELFF. Written as DNA, the CDR3 is TGTGCCAGCAGTCCCATAGCGGGGGGCCTCACCGGGGAGCTGTTTTTT.

This clonotype was counted a few times. The chain has TRBV5-1 and TRBJ1-1, with unresolved D. CDR1 is SGHRS, CDR2 YFSETQ, per germline. This CDR3 contains 15 residues. With 2 bases removed from V and 1 base from J, the gap between germline ends came to 12 bases. CDR3 in DNA: TGCGCCAGCAGCTTTCTTGGCCCAAGGAACACTGAAGCTTTCTTT. This sequence encodes CASSFLGPRNTEAFF.

This clonotype was seen more than once but under ten times. The CDR3 region is CASRESAAYGYTF. In nucleotides, the CDR3 is TGTGCCAGCAGAGAGTCGGCAGCTTATGGCTACACCTTC. This chain joins TRBV7-9 and TRBJ1-2; D uncertain. CDR1 and CDR2 from the germline V gene are SEHNR and FQNEAQ (reference sequence). The CDR3 extends over 13 amino acids. Between the trimmed V and J ends, which lost 6 bases and 5 bases, there was a span of 13 bases.

This clonotype was counted only a few times. The chain has TRBV5-1 and TRBJ1-1, with D hard to call. V lost 2 bases to trimming and J lost 0 bases, with 8 bases between them. The CDR3 consists of 14 residues. Germline V gene sequence: CDR1 SGHRS, CDR2 YFSETQ. CDR3 protein: CASSFNTMNTEAFF. CDR3 bases: TGCGCCAGCAGCTTCAACACGATGAACACTGAAGCTTTCTTT.

This clonotype was counted a few times. The chain links TRBV29-1 to TRBJ2-7; 8 nucleotides line up with TRBD2. The CDR3 runs to 15 residues. CDR1 and CDR2 from the germline V gene are SQVTM and ANQGSEA. The trim removed 6 bases at V and 5 bases at J, leaving 15 bases unmatched. The CDR3: CSVRGSGTLEDEQYF. CDR3 nucleotides: TGCAGCGTGAGAGGTAGCGGGACCCTAGAGGACGAGCAGTACTTC.

As for this clonotype: A read error may explain this, as a much larger clone is one base away. This CDR3 is CASSQRATVTYDQYF. CDR3 coding DNA: TGTGCCAGCAGTCAGAGGGCCACCGTAACCTACGACCAGTACTTC. The V call is TRBV2, the J call TRBJ2-7, with D possibly matching TRBD2 (5 bases). Germline V lookup: CDR1 SNHLY, CDR2 FYNNEI. The CDR3 runs 15 residues.

The chain employs TRBV5-1 and TRBJ2-1, with D tentatively TRBD1 or TRBD2 (5 bases each). With 4 bases removed from V and 5 bases from J, the gap between germline ends came to 16 bases. Germline lookup yields CDR1 SGHRS and CDR2 YFSETQ. The CDR3 is 15 amino acids. The CDR3 loop is CASSPRPGTNNEQFF. Written as DNA, the CDR3 is TGCGCCAGCAGCCCGAGGCCCGGGACCAACAATGAGCAGTTCTTC.

The chain employs TRBV4-2 and TRBJ1-5, with 8 nucleotides matching TRBD1. J was trimmed by 0 bases and V by 3 bases; bases with no gene match: 7. The CDR3 sequence is 17 residues long. Germline loops: CDR1 LGHNA, CDR2 YNFKEQ. This chain's CDR3 is CASSHRTGIYSNQPQHF. In nucleotides, the CDR3 is TGTGCCAGCAGCCATAGGACAGGGATTTATAGCAATCAGCCCCAGCATTTT.

This clonotype was picked up a small number of times. The V and J genes are TRBV11-1 and TRBJ2-7; TRBD2 agrees at 11 bases. Germline loops: CDR1 SGHAT, CDR2 FQDESV (reference sequence). The CDR3 extends over 14 amino acids. The V and J ends lost 4 bases and 7 bases, in that order; junction bases with no gene match: 6. The CDR3 loop is CASSSETSGGEQYF. In DNA, the CDR3 is TGTGCCAGCAGCTCCGAAACTAGCGGGGGAGAGCAGTACTTC. Drawing the rest from reference TRBV11-1 and TRBJ2-7, the complete variable domain is EAEVAQSPRYKITEKSQAVAFWCDPISGHATLYWYRQILGQGPELLVQFQDESVVDDSQLPKDRFSAERLKGVDSTLKIQPAELGDSAMYLCASSSETSGGEQYFGPGTRLTVT.

Many counts were recorded for this clonotype. At one end the junction does not follow the germline gene, possibly because of a read error. The chain uses TRBV10-3 and TRBJ2-1; no firm D call. The germline V gene encodes CDR1 ENHRY and CDR2 SYGVKD. The CDR3 spans 12 residues. The CDR3, as DNA: TGTGCCATCAGTGAATGGGCGGCTCCGGTGGATTTC. Translated: CAISEWAAPVDF.

This clonotype has a handful of counts. This chain joins TRBV4-1 and TRBJ1-5; 7 bases are shared with TRBD1. The germline V gene has CDR1 MGHRA and CDR2 YSYEKL. The CDR3 has 16 residues. V lost 4 bases and J lost 0; bases outside the gene matches: 6. CDR3: CASSPPDRDSNQPQHF. The CDR3 nucleotides are TGCGCCAGCAGCCCACCCGACAGGGATAGCAATCAGCCCCAGCATTTT.

The V gene is TRBV20-1, the J gene TRBJ2-3; D might be TRBD2 (6 bases). V was pared by 1 base and J by 5 bases, with 13 bases between. CDR3 length: 14 amino acids. Germline CDR1 DFQATT, CDR2 SNEGSKA (reference sequence). The CDR3 region has the DNA TGCAGTGCTAGAGTCCCGGGACTCAGAGATACGCAGTATTTT. Translated: CSARVPGLRDTQYF.

This clonotype was observed a few times. CDR3 in amino acids: CASSPPEVRSEQENQPQHF. CDR3 bases: TGCGCCAGCAGTCCCCCGGAGGTTCGATCAGAACAGGAGAATCAGCCCCAGCATTTT. The genes are TRBV23-1 and TRBJ1-5; tentatively, D is TRBD1 (5 bases). TRBV23-1 carries the ORF label, with uncertain function. CDR3 length: 19 amino acids. Between the trimmed V and J ends, which lost 4 bases and 4 bases, there was a span of 26 bases.

The chain couples TRBV28 to TRBJ2-7; a possible D gene is TRBD1 (6 bases). V shed 1 base and J shed 2 bases, with 12 bases lying between them. The CDR3 is 15 amino acids. CDR1 is MDHEN and CDR2 is SYDVKM in the germline V gene. CDR3: CASSLSGGHAYEQYF. As DNA, the CDR3 is TGTGCCAGCAGTTTATCTGGGGGCCATGCCTACGAGCAGTACTTC.

Regarding this clonotype: A much larger clone sits a single nucleotide away, making a read error possible. The chain joins TRBV29-1 to TRBJ1-5, with 8 bases matching TRBD1. The length of the CDR3 is 14 residues. Germline lookup yields CDR1 SQVTM and CDR2 ANQGSEA. The CDR3, as DNA: TGCAGCGTTGGACAGGGGAATAGCAATCGGCCCCAGCATTTT. This codes for CSVGQGNSNRPQHF.

This clonotype has ten or more counts. The chain has TRBV20-1 and TRBJ2-7; 14 nucleotides match TRBD2. Germline V gene lookup returns CDR1 DFQATT and CDR2 SNEGSKA (reference sequence). The CDR3 sequence is 17 residues long. V shed 1 base, J shed 3 bases, and the junction held 8 bases outside the gene matches. CDR3 loop: CSARGTSGGLARYEQYF. Written as DNA, the CDR3 is TGCAGTGCTAGAGGGACTAGCGGGGGGCTGGCCCGCTACGAGCAGTACTTC.

This clonotype was counted at least ten times. This chain links TRBV2 with TRBJ1-6, with 7 bases that match TRBD1. Germline V gene lookup returns CDR1 SNHLY and CDR2 FYNNEI. CDR3 size: 15 residues. Trimming cost V 0 bases and J 7 bases; bases outside gene matches: 3. The CDR3 DNA is TGTGCCAGCAGTGAAGCCGGGACAGAGAATTCACCCCTCCACTTT. This translates into CASSEAGTENSPLHF.

This clonotype was seen at least ten times. This chain uses TRBV11-2 with TRBJ2-4, with TRBD1 as a possible D gene (6 bases). The CDR3 is made up of 18 amino acids. The V gene's germline CDR1 is SGHAT and CDR2 FQNNGV. The V and J ends lost 4 bases and 3 bases respectively, with 22 bases between them. The DNA for the CDR3 is TGTGCCAGCAGCTCCCCTCAGGGGAACATTGGAGGCAAAAACATTCAGTACTTC. Translating gives CASSSPQGNIGGKNIQYF.

This clonotype was counted between two and nine times. V and J are TRBV2 and TRBJ2-1, with TRBD2 matching 7 bases. The CDR3 is made up of 15 amino acids. Losses at the gene ends were 8 bases for V and 10 bases for J; bases not matched to a gene: 17. Per the germline V gene, CDR1 is SNHLY and CDR2 is FYNNEI. The CDR3 sequence is CASENQRGVTSEQFF. The CDR3 DNA reads TGTGCCAGCGAAAACCAGCGGGGCGTCACCAGCGAGCAGTTCTTC.

The CDR3 region is CASSVSDQETQYF. The CDR3 DNA sequence: TGTGCCAGCAGCGTAAGCGACCAAGAGACCCAGTACTTC. The J gene is TRBJ2-5, the V gene TRBV9; D gene ambiguous. This CDR3 spans 13 amino acids. Trimming took 1 base from V and 0 from J, leaving 4 bases between them. Germline V gene data show CDR1 as SGDLS and CDR2 as YYNGEE.